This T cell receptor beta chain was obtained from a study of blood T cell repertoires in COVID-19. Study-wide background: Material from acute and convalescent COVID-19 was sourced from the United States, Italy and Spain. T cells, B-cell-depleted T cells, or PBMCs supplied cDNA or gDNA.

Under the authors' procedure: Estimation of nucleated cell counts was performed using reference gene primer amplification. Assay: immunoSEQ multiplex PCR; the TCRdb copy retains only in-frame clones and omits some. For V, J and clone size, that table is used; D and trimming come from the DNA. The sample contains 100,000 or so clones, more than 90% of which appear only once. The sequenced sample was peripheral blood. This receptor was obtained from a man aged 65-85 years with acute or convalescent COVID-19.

In DNA form, the CDR3 reads TGTGCCAGCAGCTTAGGTGGACTTCTTTGGGAGACCCAGTACTTC. It yields the protein CASSLGGLLWETQYF. The V call is TRBV7-2, the J call TRBJ2-5, with D possibly matching TRBD2 (5 bases). Trimming shortened V by 1 base and J by 5 bases, and 14 bases separated the two germline ends. This CDR3 spans 15 amino acids. The germline CDR1 and CDR2 sequences are SGHTA and FQGNSA.